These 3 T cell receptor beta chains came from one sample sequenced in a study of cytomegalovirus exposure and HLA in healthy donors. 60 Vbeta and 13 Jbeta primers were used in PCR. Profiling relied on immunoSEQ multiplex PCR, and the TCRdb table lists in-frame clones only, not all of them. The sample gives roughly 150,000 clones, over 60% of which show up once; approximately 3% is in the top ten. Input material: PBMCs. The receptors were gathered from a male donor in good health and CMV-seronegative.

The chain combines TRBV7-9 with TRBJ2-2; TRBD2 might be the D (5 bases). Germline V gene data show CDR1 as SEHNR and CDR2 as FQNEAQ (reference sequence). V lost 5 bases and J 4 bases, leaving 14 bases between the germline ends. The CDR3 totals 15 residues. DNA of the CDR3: TGTGCCAGCAGCCCGACTACGCCGGCCACCGGGGAGCTGTTTTTT. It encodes CASSPTTPATGELFF.

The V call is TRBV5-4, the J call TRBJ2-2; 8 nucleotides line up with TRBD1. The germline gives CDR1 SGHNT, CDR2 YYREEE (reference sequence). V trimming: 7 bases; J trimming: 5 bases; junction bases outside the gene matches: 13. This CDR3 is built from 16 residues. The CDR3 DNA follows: TGTGCCAGCGGCACAGGGCAGGGGGCGCGAACCGGGGAGCTGTTTTTT. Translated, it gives CASGTGQGARTGELFF.

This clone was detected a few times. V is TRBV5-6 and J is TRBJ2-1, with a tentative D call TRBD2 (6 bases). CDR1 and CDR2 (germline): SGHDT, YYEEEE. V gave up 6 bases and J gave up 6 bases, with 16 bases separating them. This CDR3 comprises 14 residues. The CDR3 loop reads CASTFDGTVNEQFF. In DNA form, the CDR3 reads TGTGCCAGCACCTTCGACGGGACTGTCAATGAGCAGTTCTTC. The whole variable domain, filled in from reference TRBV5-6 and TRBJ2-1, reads DAGVTQSPTHLIKTRGQQVTLRCSPKSGHDTVSWYQQALGQGPQFIFQYYEEEERQRGNFPDRFSGHQFPNYSSELNVNALLLGDSALYLCASTFDGTVNEQFFGPGTRLTVL.